A selection of T cell receptor beta chains follows, all from one sample in a study of T cells in localized non-small cell lung cancer. The data were produced by immunoSEQ multiplex PCR, yet TCRdb's version contains in-frame clones alone and is incomplete. The data contain around 140,000 clones, roughly 90% of them singletons. The sample consisted of peripheral blood, taken before any cancer treatment. These receptor sequences come from a female donor at least 60 years old with stage I lung adenocarcinoma. Both conserved end residues are trimmed from each CDR3.

CDR3,V,length
AWSNDKMY,TRBV30,8
ASSPALVYDTGELF,TRBV11-2,14
AIRPSGGTYEQY,TRBV10-3,12
ASTLGRGGEKLF,TRBV5-1,12
ASSLGGRGSPSYEQY,TRBV11-3,15
AWSLSQKYQETQY,TRBV30,13
ASSFSTSGDNEQF,TRBV5-1,13
ASGPAGGRVYEQY,TRBV11-2,13
ASSETVFNQPQH,TRBV19,12
AISDRDRVATNEKLF,TRBV10-3,15
ASSLFGAIYGYT,TRBV28,12
ASSFGLATYEQY,TRBV13,12
ASSPEDSSYGYT,TRBV6-1,12
ASTRAPAGGTYEQY,TRBV27,14
ASSLPGVDYGYT,TRBV5-4,12
ASSYPVIWEMSHEQY,TRBV6-8,15
ASSQGVRGGSGKRNEQF,TRBV4-1,17
ASRFQGGASGSPEQY,TRBV7-2,15
ASSLAVSEAF,TRBV28,10
ASSFREGVYEQY,TRBV27,12
ASSFGGSVVRGTEAF,TRBV5-1,15
ASSLRREGYEQF,TRBV7-2,12
ASSFFSELNEQF,TRBV5-1,12
ASSPGTYEQY,TRBV7-9,10
ASSLGDHLETQY,TRBV11-2,12
ASSLSWTSAYNEQF,TRBV27,14
AISDLNRGPTEAF,TRBV10-3,13
ASMERGRTPYEQY,TRBV28,13
ASSLTGPRSGQF,TRBV11-3,12
ASTPGGLVDEQF,TRBV9,12
ASSAGGPTSAQF,TRBV9,12
ASSGLAGGITDTQY,TRBV7-3,14
AWTKGGIDEAF,TRBV30,11
ASSFGSSYNEQF,TRBV7-2,12
ASSSVGGIYGYT,TRBV28,12
ASSSAGGSGETQY,TRBV9,13
ASRKYSAAYEQY,TRBV6-5,12
ASSQAGQGAEAF,TRBV5-1,12
ASSPGTGAGYEQY,TRBV5-4,13